The clone carrying this T cell receptor beta chain occurred a few times. A second PCR, run for about 6 to 12 cycles, used a sample-barcoded 5' primer plus a J-beta primer mix. Each sample provided no less than 2.5 million CDR3-containing paired-end reads. TCRdb reprocessed the 5' RACE reads with MiXCR, giving one entry per CDR3 protein. The repertoire includes about 1.5 million distinct CDR3 sequences, around 42% of them detected once, and 7% to 9.5% sits in the top ten. The data stem from a study of blood T cells in healthy people across ages. Study in general: Every two T cells gave about one barcoded beta molecule via template switching.

The authors isolated at least 6 million PBMCs per sample. This receptor was obtained from a woman aged 18-29 years in good health. The sample was blood.

The CDR3 here is CSARDRGGVSGANVLTF. CDR3 sequence (DNA): TGCAGTGCTAGAGATCGCGGGGGAGTGTCTGGGGCCAACGTCCTGACTTTC. This chain uses TRBV20-1 with TRBJ2-6; 7 bases agree with TRBD2. V gave up 0 bases and J gave up 1 base; unmatched junction bases: 6. The CDR3 totals 17 residues. Germline V gene data show CDR1 as DFQATT and CDR2 as SNEGSKA (reference sequence).